This TCR beta chain was recovered during a study of blood T cell repertoires in COVID-19 (dated by TCRdb to the early 2020s). About the investigation overall: The collaborator samples originated in the United States, Italy and Spain and spanned the acute and convalescent phases of COVID-19. The prospective study material was composed of cDNA or gDNA derived from T cells, B-cell-depleted T cells, or PBMCs. The dataset comprised deeply sampled blood TCRbeta repertoires from subjects exposed to, actively infected with, or recovered from COVID-19. The repertoires were released in a freely available public database intended as a resource for research on the immune response to SARS-CoV-2. The samples were drawn from two sources: the first 160 participants of the ongoing ImmuneRACE study, and 1,000 to 1,500 subjects contributed by 6 global collaborators. Nearly every sample came with metadata listing a de-identified subject ID, COVID-19 status, age in years and sex. Where available, HLA class I and class II types were taken from metadata supplied by the sample provider and were not determined by assay-based typing. The paper's findings and limits, for the study overall: The quantity of clinical and demographic metadata differed by source and by participant and was supplied without curation.

The immunoSEQ Assay, a bias-controlled multiplex PCR, was used to amplify TCRbeta CDR3 regions from genomic DNA. The paper's processing steps were these. The number of nucleated cells in each sample was estimated by amplification of reference gene primers within the assay. To quantify the absolute abundance of each unique TCRbeta CDR3 rearrangement, sequence reads were collapsed and filtered. For each sample, productive Simpson clonality was calculated as the square root of Simpson's diversity index across productive rearrangements. This immuneACCESS table, as held by TCRdb, lists in-frame sequences with V and J called but not all clones. Of the missing ones, under half trace to an unresolved V gene in checked studies; the others have no known cause. Clonal size and the V and J genes are those of that table, whereas D and trimming came from the DNA. Present in this sample are 120,000 or so clones, approximately 68% of which were seen just once. The ten largest clones add up to approximately 2.1% of the sample.

Worth noting for this clone: Its antigen remains undetermined. The sample holds no much larger clone one base away, and base qualities are not on file.

Collaborating institutions collected whole blood in K2EDTA tubes following their own protocols. For TCRbeta analysis, collaborators shipped samples as frozen whole blood, isolated PBMCs, or DNA extracted from either of those sample types. The origin of this receptor is a woman in her seventies with acute or convalescent COVID-19. The sample was peripheral blood.

Read as DNA, the sequence is TGTGCCAGCAGCTTGAGAGACAGGGGTCACGGCTACACCTTC. This yields the protein CASSLRDRGHGYTF. The sequence joins TRBV5-6 to TRBJ1-2; 8 central nucleotides agree with TRBD1. V has 1 base trimmed and J has 8 bases trimmed; junction bases matching no gene number 7. The germline V gene specifies SGHDT as CDR1 and YYEEEE as CDR2. Inclusive of the bounding cysteine and phenylalanine, the CDR3 is 14 residues long. Only the CDR3 part of the read is kept: 42 bases, read in frame from the first base.